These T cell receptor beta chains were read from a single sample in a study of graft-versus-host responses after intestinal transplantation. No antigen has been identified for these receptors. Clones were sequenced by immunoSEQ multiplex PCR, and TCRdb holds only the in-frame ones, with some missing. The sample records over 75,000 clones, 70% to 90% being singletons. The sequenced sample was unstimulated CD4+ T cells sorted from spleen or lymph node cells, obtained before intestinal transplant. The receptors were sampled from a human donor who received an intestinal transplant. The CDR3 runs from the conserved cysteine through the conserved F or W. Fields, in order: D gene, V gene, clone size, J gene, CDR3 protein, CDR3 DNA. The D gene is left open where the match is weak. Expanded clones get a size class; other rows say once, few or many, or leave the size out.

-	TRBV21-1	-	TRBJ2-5	CASSKRETQYF	TGTGCCAGCAGCAAGCGAGAGACCCAGTACTTC
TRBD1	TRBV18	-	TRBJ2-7	CASSPGTGGRYEQYF	TGTGCCAGCTCACCTGGGACAGGGGGCCGCTACGAGCAGTACTTC
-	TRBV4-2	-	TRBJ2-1	CASSQETYNEQFF	TGTGCCAGCAGCCAAGAAACTTACAATGAGCAGTTCTTC
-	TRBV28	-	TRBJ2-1	CASSIPGSRTTNEQFF	TGTGCCAGCAGTATCCCAGGTAGTCGAACCACCAATGAGCAGTTCTTC
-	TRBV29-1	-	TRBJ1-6	CSVVYGRTVHNSPLHF	TGCAGCGTTGTTTACGGCCGGACAGTCCACAATTCACCCCTCCACTTT
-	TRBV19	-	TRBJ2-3	CASSLLATGDTQYF	TGTGCCAGTAGTCTTCTAGCGACGGGAGATACGCAGTATTTT
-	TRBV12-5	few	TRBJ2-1	CASGPSSYNEQFF	TGTGCTAGTGGACCGAGCTCCTACAATGAGCAGTTCTTC
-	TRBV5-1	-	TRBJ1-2	CASSLGGDGGYTF	TGCGCCAGCAGCTTGGGGGGCGATGGCGGCTACACCTTC
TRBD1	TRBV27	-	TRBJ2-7	CATPTSGGREQYF	TGTGCCACCCCCACGTCAGGGGGCCGAGAGCAGTACTTC
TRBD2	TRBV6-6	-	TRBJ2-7	CASSYSGEGQYF	TGTGCCAGCAGTTACTCGGGGGAGGGGCAGTACTTC
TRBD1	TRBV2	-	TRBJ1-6	CASRRTGLLNSPLHF	TGTGCCAGCAGAAGGACAGGGCTCCTTAATTCACCCCTCCACTTT
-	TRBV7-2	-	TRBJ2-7	CASSERALEQYF	TGTGCCAGCAGCGAGAGGGCGCTCGAGCAGTACTTC
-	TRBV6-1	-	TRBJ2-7	CASSDSTESNHEQYF	TGTGCCAGCAGTGACTCGACAGAGTCTAACCACGAGCAGTACTTC
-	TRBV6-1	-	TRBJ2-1	CASSDSKRAGEFF	TGTGCCAGCAGCGACTCGAAGCGGGCGGGCGAGTTCTTC
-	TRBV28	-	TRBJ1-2	CASSSDTYGYTF	TGTGCCAGCAGTTCTGACACCTATGGCTACACCTTC
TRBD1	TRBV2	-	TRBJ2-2	CASSVRGLGGELFF	TGTGCCAGCTCGGTCAGGGGGCTGGGCGGGGAGCTGTTTTTT
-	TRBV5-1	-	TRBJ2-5	CASSLERGEETQYF	TGCGCCAGCAGCTTAGAGCGAGGTGAAGAGACCCAGTACTTC
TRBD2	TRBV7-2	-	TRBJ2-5	CASSPPSGGGETQYF	TGTGCCAGCAGCCCCCCTAGCGGGGGGGGAGAGACCCAGTACTTC